Listed below are T cell receptor beta chains from one sample, sequenced in a study of T cell changes during pregnancy in multiple sclerosis. TCRdb keeps only in-frame clones here, not all; method: immunoSEQ multiplex PCR. The repertoire includes around 61,000 clones, 85% to 90% of them detected once, and approximately 5% sits in the top ten. Sequencing was done on a sample of peripheral blood from another person, used as feeder cells. Receptors were obtained from a human donor whose cells served as feeder cells for cultures in a pregnancy study. Each CDR3 is given with its conserved first and last residue. D genes are given only for firm matches. Clone size is shown for a subset of rows, as once, few, many or a class of expanded clone.

cdr3_length	clone_size	v_call	j_call	d_call	cdr3_nt	cdr3_aa
16	.	TRBV12-5	TRBJ2-1	TRBD2	TGTGCTAGTGGTTTCGTCTTAGCGGGAGAAGGAAATGAGCAGTTCTTC	CASGFVLAGEGNEQFF
17	once	TRBV4-2	TRBJ2-6	.	TGTGCCAGCAGCCTCCGGGACATTCCGGCTGGGGCCAACGTCCTGACTTTC	CASSLRDIPAGANVLTF
17	.	TRBV5-1	TRBJ1-2	.	TGCGCCAGCAGCCCGGACAGCCTATATACCCCTAACTATGGCTACACCTTC	CASSPDSLYTPNYGYTF
14	once	TRBV29-1	TRBJ1-1	.	TGCAGCGCCATCACGCTGGGGGCTTACACTGAAGCTTTCTTT	CSAITLGAYTEAFF
17	.	TRBV7-8	TRBJ2-1	TRBD2	TGTGCCAGCAGCTTACGGGGAATAGCGGGAGGGCACAATGAGCAGTTCTTC	CASSLRGIAGGHNEQFF
15	few	TRBV29-1	TRBJ2-2	TRBD1	TGCAGCGCCGAGATGGGGACAGCGAACACCGGGGAGCTGTTTTTT	CSAEMGTANTGELFF
16	.	TRBV5-1	TRBJ2-3	TRBD2	TGCGCCAGCAGCCAGGGACTAGCGGGACCCACAGATACGCAGTATTTT	CASSQGLAGPTDTQYF
13	once	TRBV28	TRBJ1-1	.	TGTGCCAGCTTTCCCAGGGCACCCCATGAAGCTTTCTTT	CASFPRAPHEAFF
16	.	TRBV5-4	TRBJ2-7	TRBD2	TGTGCCAGCAGCCCCGGACTAGCGGGATTGAACTACGAGCAGTACTTC	CASSPGLAGLNYEQYF
15	once	TRBV6-5	TRBJ2-2	.	TGTGCCAGCAGCCGGGACCGTTGGAGAACCGGGGAGCTGTTTTTT	CASSRDRWRTGELFF
14	.	TRBV7-3	TRBJ2-7	TRBD1	TGTGCCAGCAGCCGCGGGACAGGGAATTACGAGCAGTACTTC	CASSRGTGNYEQYF
14	.	TRBV30	TRBJ1-4	.	TGTGCCTGGAGTGTTCGGTCAACTAATGAAAAACTGTTTTTT	CAWSVRSTNEKLFF
16	.	TRBV7-2	TRBJ1-2	.	TGTGCCAGCAGCTCTACACCCACAGGGACTAACTATGGCTACACCTTC	CASSSTPTGTNYGYTF
15	.	TRBV5-1	TRBJ1-4	TRBD1	TGCGCCAGCAGCTTGGGACAGGGGGTAGATGAAAAACTGTTTTTT	CASSLGQGVDEKLFF
15	few	TRBV25-1	TRBJ1-6	.	TGTGCCAGCAGTGATTTTAGGACAGCTAATTCACCCCTCCACTTT	CASSDFRTANSPLHF
13	once	TRBV6-5	TRBJ1-2	.	TGTGCCAGCAGTTACTCGACAGCCTATGGCTACACCTTC	CASSYSTAYGYTF
10	once	TRBV2	TRBJ1-3	.	TGTGCCAGCGCCGCGAACACCATATATTTT	CASAANTIYF
14	few	TRBV7-3	TRBJ2-3	.	TGTGCCAGCAGCCCGGGACTGACCACAGATACGCAGTATTTT	CASSPGLTTDTQYF
10	.	TRBV2	TRBJ2-3	.	TGTGCCAGCGATTCAAATACGCAGTATTTT	CASDSNTQYF
16	once	TRBV5-1	TRBJ2-7	TRBD1	TGCGCCAGCAGCGAGGCCCGGACAGGGGGCGGGAACGAGCAGTACTTC	CASSEARTGGGNEQYF
13	once	TRBV4-1	TRBJ2-2	.	TGCGCCAGCAGCCAGGTCCAGCCCGGGGAGCTGTTTTTT	CASSQVQPGELFF
16	.	TRBV30	TRBJ1-1	TRBD1	TGTGCCTGGAGTGTAAGAGGTCGGGCAGGGGGATCTGAAGCTTTCTTT	CAWSVRGRAGGSEAFF
14	.	TRBV6-6	TRBJ1-4	.	TGTGCCAGCAGTTCCCGCGGGGCGCGGGAAAAACTGTTTTTT	CASSSRGAREKLFF
15	.	TRBV6-6	TRBJ2-7	.	TGTGCCAGCAGTTACTCGTTTACGGCATCCTACGAGCAGTACTTC	CASSYSFTASYEQYF
14	.	TRBV5-6	TRBJ1-5	TRBD1	TGTGCCAGCAGCCGGACAGGGTTTCTTCAGCCCCAGCATTTT	CASSRTGFLQPQHF
12	.	TRBV29-1	TRBJ1-4	.	TGCAGCGCTGGCCGGGGCGTCGAAAAACTGTTTTTT	CSAGRGVEKLFF
16	medium-sized	TRBV4-2	TRBJ1-6	TRBD1	TGTGCCAGCAGCCAAGATCCGGGACAGGGGGCTTCACCCCTCCACTTT	CASSQDPGQGASPLHF
15	once	TRBV4-1	TRBJ2-5	.	TGCGCCAGCAGCCCTGGACCTCAGTACCAAGAGACCCAGTACTTC	CASSPGPQYQETQYF
12	.	TRBV10-1	TRBJ2-5	.	TGCGCCATGTACCAAGACGTAGAGACCCAGTACTTC	CAMYQDVETQYF
15	.	TRBV28	TRBJ2-1	TRBD2	TGTGCCAGCAGCTCGACTAGCGGGGCCTACAATGAGCAGTTCTTC	CASSSTSGAYNEQFF